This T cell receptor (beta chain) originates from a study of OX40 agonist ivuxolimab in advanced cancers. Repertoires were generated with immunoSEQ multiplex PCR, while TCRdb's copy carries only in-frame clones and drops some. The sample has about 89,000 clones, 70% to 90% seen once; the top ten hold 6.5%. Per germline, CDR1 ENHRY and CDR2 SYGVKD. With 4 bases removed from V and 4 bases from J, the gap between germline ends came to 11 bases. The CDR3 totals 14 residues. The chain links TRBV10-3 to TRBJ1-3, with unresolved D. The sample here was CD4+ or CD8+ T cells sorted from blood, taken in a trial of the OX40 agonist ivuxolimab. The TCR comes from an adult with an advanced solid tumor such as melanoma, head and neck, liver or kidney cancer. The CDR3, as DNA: TGTGCCATCAGTGGAGCAATTGAGGGAAACACCATATATTTT. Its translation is CAISGAIEGNTIYF.